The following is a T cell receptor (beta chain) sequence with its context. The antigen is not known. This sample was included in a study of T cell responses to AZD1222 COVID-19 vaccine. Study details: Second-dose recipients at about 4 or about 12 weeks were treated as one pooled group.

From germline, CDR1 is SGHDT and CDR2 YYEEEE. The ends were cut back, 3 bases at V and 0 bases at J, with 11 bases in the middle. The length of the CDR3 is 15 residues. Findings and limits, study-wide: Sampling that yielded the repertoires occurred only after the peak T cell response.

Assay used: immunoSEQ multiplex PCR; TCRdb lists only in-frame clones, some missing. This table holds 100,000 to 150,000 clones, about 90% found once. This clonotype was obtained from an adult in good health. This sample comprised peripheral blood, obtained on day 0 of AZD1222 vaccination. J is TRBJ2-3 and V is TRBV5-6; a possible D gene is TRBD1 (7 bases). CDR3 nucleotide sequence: TGTGCCAGCAGCTCGACAGGGAGGAGCACAGATACGCAGTATTTT. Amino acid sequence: CASSSTGRSTDTQYF.